This is a list of T cell receptor beta chains from one sample in a study of cytomegalovirus exposure and HLA in healthy donors. Method: immunoSEQ multiplex PCR; TCRdb's copy keeps in-frame clones and lacks some. The table includes approximately 130,000 clones, approximately 8% detected once. The sequenced material came from PBMCs. These receptors originate from a woman between 40 and 50 years old in good health and CMV-seropositive. Both conserved end residues are part of each CDR3. The D gene is left open where the match is weak. Not every row has a clone size; where given, it reads once, few, many or a size class.

d_call: TRBD1; v_call: TRBV19; j_call: TRBJ2-7; clone_size: .; cdr3_nt: TGTGCCAGTAGTAACCGACAGGGAGACTACGAGCAGTACTTC; cdr3_aa: CASSNRQGDYEQYF
d_call: TRBD1; v_call: TRBV30; j_call: TRBJ2-7; clone_size: few; cdr3_nt: TGTGCCTGGAGTTTGGGACAGGGGGTCTCCGAGCAATACTTC; cdr3_aa: CAWSLGQGVSEQYF
d_call: TRBD1; v_call: TRBV29-1; j_call: TRBJ2-7; clone_size: .; cdr3_nt: TGCAGCGTTGCAGGGGGGACAGGCTCCTACGAGCAGTACTTC; cdr3_aa: CSVAGGTGSYEQYF
d_call: .; v_call: TRBV18; j_call: TRBJ2-3; clone_size: .; cdr3_nt: TGTGCCAGCTCACCACTAGCGGAGGACACAGATACGCAGTATTTT; cdr3_aa: CASSPLAEDTDTQYF
d_call: TRBD2; v_call: TRBV5-4; j_call: TRBJ2-7; clone_size: .; cdr3_nt: TGTGCCAGCAGCTTGGCCCTGGGGGGGATCGCGCAGTACTTC; cdr3_aa: CASSLALGGIAQYF
d_call: TRBD2; v_call: TRBV15; j_call: TRBJ2-5; clone_size: few; cdr3_nt: TGTGCCACCAGCGGCCTCCAACTAGCGGGGGGGAGAGAGACCCAGTACTTC; cdr3_aa: CATSGLQLAGGRETQYF
d_call: .; v_call: TRBV20-1; j_call: TRBJ2-3; clone_size: .; cdr3_nt: TGCAGTGCTAGCCTACCGGATACGCAGTATTTT; cdr3_aa: CSASLPDTQYF
d_call: .; v_call: TRBV19; j_call: TRBJ2-7; clone_size: .; cdr3_nt: TGTGCCAGTAGTATATACGGACAGGAGGGGTACGAGCAGTACTTC; cdr3_aa: CASSIYGQEGYEQYF
d_call: .; v_call: TRBV20-1; j_call: TRBJ1-4; clone_size: few; cdr3_nt: TGCAGTGCCAGCAGGAATGAAAAACTGTTTTTT; cdr3_aa: CSASRNEKLFF
d_call: TRBD2; v_call: TRBV19; j_call: TRBJ2-5; clone_size: .; cdr3_nt: TGTGCCAGTAGTATAGCCGGGACTAGCGGCCAAGAGACCCAGTACTTC; cdr3_aa: CASSIAGTSGQETQYF
d_call: TRBD1; v_call: TRBV5-1; j_call: TRBJ1-4; clone_size: few; cdr3_nt: TGCGCCAGCCGTTTGGGACAGGGGGCTAATGAAAAACTGTTTTTT; cdr3_aa: CASRLGQGANEKLFF
d_call: TRBD2; v_call: TRBV10-3; j_call: TRBJ2-7; clone_size: .; cdr3_nt: TGTGCCATCAGTGATATAGCGGGGGACAACTACGAGCAGTACTTC; cdr3_aa: CAISDIAGDNYEQYF
d_call: .; v_call: TRBV4-1; j_call: TRBJ2-7; clone_size: few; cdr3_nt: TGCGCCAGCAGCCAAGGTCCGGACACACCTTACGAGCAGTACTTC; cdr3_aa: CASSQGPDTPYEQYF